The clone carrying this T cell receptor beta chain was detected once. This record comes from a study of regulatory T cells in long-lasting Graves disease. Sample time point: persistent/refractory GD, antithyroid drugs over 5 years with positive TRAb. Isolated PBMC RNA provided the starting material for the TCR library. Germline assignment: CDR1 SGHTA and CDR2 FQGTGA. The CDR3 length is 15 residues. V lost 2 bases and J 0 bases, leaving 9 bases between the germline ends. Arm-PCR of CDR3 regions with iRepertoire HTBI primers generated TCR beta libraries. TCRdb fed the multiplex PCR reads into MiXCR, producing one record per CDR3 protein. The repertoire includes under 500,000 distinct CDR3 sequences, about a fifth of them detected once, and about 20% sits in the top ten.

The genes are TRBV7-3 and TRBJ2-3; possibly TRBD1 for D (5 bases). Material: peripheral blood mononuclear cells (PBMCs), obtained when the disease was refractory, from a patient treated with antithyroid drugs. This clonotype was obtained from a female donor with Graves disease. CDR3 in DNA: TGTGCCAGCAGCTTAGTGCAGGGAAGCACAGATACGCAGTATTTT. Its translation: CASSLVQGSTDTQYF. Full variable domain (outside the CDR3, taken from reference TRBV7-3 and TRBJ2-3): GAGVSQTPSNKVTEKGKYVELRCDPISGHTALYWYRQSLGQGPEFLIYFQGTGAADDSGLPNDRFFAVRPEGSVSTLKIQRTERGDSAVYLCASSLVQGSTDTQYFGPGTRLTVL.